The clone carrying this T cell receptor (beta chain) occurred many times. The source of the sample is a study of T cells in Graves' hyperthyroidism and ophthalmopathy. The CDR3 regions of TCR beta were amplified from RNA transcripts. An initial round of RT-PCR targeting the TCR CDR3 relied on the HTBI primer set. TCRdb analysed the multiplex PCR reads with MiXCR anew, one entry per CDR3 protein. This sample has around 210,000 distinct CDR3 sequences, with roughly 17% found just once. V shed 5 bases, J shed 1 base, and the junction held 5 bases outside the gene matches. The CDR3 contains 15 residues. The origin of this receptor is a woman between 50 and 59 years old with Graves' hyperthyroidism. The material sequenced was blood. This chain links TRBV12-3 or TRBV12-4 with TRBJ2-4; 7 bases fit TRBD1. This CDR3 is CASSETGAAKNIQYF. For the CDR3, the DNA is TGTGCCAGCAGTGAAACAGGGGCGGCCAAAAACATTCAGTACTTC.